This TCR beta chain was sequenced for a study of T cells in tuberculosis (dated by TCRdb to 2016 to 2018). Turning to the overall study: To characterize T cells specific for the mycobacterial lipid antigen glucose monomycolate (GMM), the study used CD1B tetramers together with high-throughput TCR immunosequencing. A South African clinical cohort compared IGRA-negative adolescents, IGRA-positive adolescents with latent tuberculosis and adults with active tuberculosis, ten per group. PBMC from active tuberculosis patients were archived either before standard anti-tuberculosis treatment began or within 7 days of its start. Summary of the overall study and its limitations: Clinical samples were selected based on which cryopreserved specimens were available, and the active tuberculosis cases were adults whereas the controls were adolescents. An accuracy of about 89% (AUROC around 0.87) was reached by a classifier using the diverse GMM-specific repertoire, compared with about 70% accuracy when GEM motif frequencies were used. The smaller NN-distances in active tuberculosis patients were driven in part by shorter CDR3-alpha lengths, while the difference seen for TCR-beta was not statistically significant. Active tuberculosis TCR-alpha repertoires showed smaller mean NN-distances to GMM-specific TCRs than IGRA-negative controls, suggesting clonal expansion of these TCRs.

CDR1 and CDR2 are read off the germline V gene as SGHNT and YENEEA. V is pared back by 5 bases and J by 0 bases, with 7 bases lying between the germline termini. The CDR3 holds 13 amino acids from the cysteine to the phenylalanine. The CDR3 DNA has 39 bases and is translated from base 1. For this clone: The target of this receptor is not known. Base-call qualities are not available, and no considerably larger clone is one nucleotide away.

Interpreted using the paper, the time point label stands for: new active TB diagnosis, blood taken before or within 7 days of starting treatment. Patients with active tuberculosis were defined as newly diagnosed, HIV-seronegative South African adults aged 18 years or older. Confirmation of active tuberculosis was obtained by positive sputum smear microscopy and/or positive M. tuberculosis culture. Unsorted cryopreserved PBMC were immunosequenced, covering on average around 100,000 T cells per clinical donor. The immunoSEQ multiplex PCR assay was used to generate TCR libraries, with TCR-beta and/or TCR-alpha/delta assays applied to each sample. The amplified TCR libraries were sequenced using the Illumina high-throughput platform. Regarding the original processing steps: Clustering and dimensionality reduction relied on pairwise TCRdist distances among GMM-specific receptors from T cells that were either sorted ex vivo or expanded in vitro. Each clinical repertoire was scored by mean NN-distance, the average TCRdist to the nearest 10% of tetramer-positive reference sequences. To compute GEM TCR motif frequency, the fraction of unique TCRs matching known GEM sequences by V/J usage and CDR3 length was calculated. Active tuberculosis was classified by linear discriminant analysis with leave-one-out cross-validation, implemented in scikit-learn. TCRdb stores this immuneACCESS table with in-frame sequences only. Part of the clones is absent; in the studies checked, under half of the shortfall reflects unresolved V genes, and no reason is known for the rest. V, J and clone size were drawn from that table, and D and trimming were deduced from the DNA. For this sample there are over 25,000 clones; about 91% appear just once. Jointly, the top ten make up 6.8% of the sample.

In this chain, TRBV11-3 is recombined with TRBJ1-1; D gene: possibly TRBD1, on 6 matching bases. The clonotype originates from an adult with tuberculosis. The material sequenced was PBMCs, taken at tuberculosis diagnosis. The bases read TGTGCCAGCAGCCGGACAGTGAACACTGAAGCTTTCTTT. Translated, this gives CASSRTVNTEAFF.